This T cell receptor (beta chain) was observed in a study of blood T cell repertoires in COVID-19. Study information: From the United States, Italy and Spain came samples of acute and convalescent COVID-19. Nucleic acid was either cDNA or gDNA, and it came from T cells, B-cell-depleted T cells, or PBMCs.

Original processing notes: Estimates of nucleated cell counts were drawn from the amplification of reference gene primers. Some clones are missing from TCRdb's copy, which holds only in-frame ones; the method was immunoSEQ multiplex PCR. The V and J calls and clone size are taken from that table; D and trimming were inferred from the DNA. The data show some 76,000 clones, 82% seen once. The CDR3 is made up of 15 amino acids. Losses at the gene ends were 7 bases for V and 2 bases for J; bases not matched to a gene: 4. CDR1 MDHEN and CDR2 SYDVKM come from the germline V gene. The origin of this receptor is a human donor in a cohort sampled during active COVID-19. Sequenced: peripheral blood. V is TRBV28 and J is TRBJ2-6, with 8 bases that match TRBD1. CDR3 bases: TGTGCCAGCACCCCGGACAGGGCTGGGGCCAACGTCCTGACTTTC. Translating it yields CASTPDRAGANVLTF.